These T cell receptor beta chains were read from a single sample in a study of T-cell memory formation after mild COVID-19. TCRdb re-called the 5' RACE reads with MiXCR, one entry per CDR3 protein. Here the sample spans under 450,000 distinct CDR3 sequences, 20% to 25% being singletons. Specimen: PBMCs or a T cell subset sorted from them (not recorded which). The receptors stem from an adult woman who had mild COVID-19 (a few samples of this study predate the infection). Cell type and time point are not known. Each CDR3 is given with its conserved first and last residue. D genes are given only for firm matches. The size of a clone is reported for some rows only, either as once, few or many, or as a class for expanded clones.

clone size	V gene	D gene	J gene	CDR3 protein	CDR3 DNA
.	TRBV9	.	TRBJ1-1	CASSVVPGLNTEAFF	TGTGCCAGCAGCGTAGTTCCAGGATTGAACACTGAAGCTTTCTTT
.	TRBV4-1	TRBD1	TRBJ2-2	CASSQEGQGYTGELFF	TGCGCCAGCAGCCAAGAGGGACAGGGGTACACCGGGGAGCTGTTTTTT
few	TRBV12-3/TRBV12-4	TRBD2	TRBJ2-5	CASSFRTSGETQYF	TGTGCCAGCAGTTTTAGGACTAGCGGAGAGACCCAGTACTTC
many	TRBV5-1	.	TRBJ1-2	CASSLAGEVYGYTF	TGCGCCAGCAGCCTCGCAGGGGAGGTCTATGGCTACACCTTC
.	TRBV3-1	.	TRBJ1-4	CASSPTQREKLFF	TGTGCCAGCAGCCCAACACAGAGGGAAAAACTGTTTTTT
.	TRBV7-9	TRBD1	TRBJ1-1	CASSSPGQSEAFF	TGTGCCAGCAGTTCCCCGGGACAGAGTGAAGCTTTCTTT
.	TRBV12-3/TRBV12-4	.	TRBJ1-6	CASSFGVQGSPLHF	TGTGCCAGCAGTTTCGGGGTACAGGGATCACCCCTCCACTTT
many	TRBV9	.	TRBJ1-6	CASSVEPGTYNSPLHF	TGTGCCAGCAGCGTAGAGCCAGGGACATATAATTCACCCCTCCACTTT
.	TRBV3-1	.	TRBJ2-4	CASSQEFGRGPESSLAKNIQYF	TGTGCCAGCAGCCAAGAATTCGGGCGGGGGCCAGAAAGTAGTCTAGCCAAAAACATTCAGTACTTC
few	TRBV6-2/TRBV6-3	.	TRBJ2-7	CASSLTGREQYF	TGTGCCAGCAGTCTAACAGGACGCGAGCAGTACTTC
few	TRBV30	.	TRBJ2-1	CAWSVGGLYNEQFF	TGTGCCTGGAGTGTAGGGGGACTATACAATGAGCAGTTCTTC
.	TRBV5-1	TRBD1	TRBJ2-1	CASSLAADRGGEQFF	TGCGCCAGCAGCTTGGCCGCGGACAGGGGAGGTGAGCAGTTCTTC
many	TRBV5-6	.	TRBJ2-7	CASSFDLSYEQYF	TGTGCCAGCAGCTTCGACCTCTCCTACGAGCAGTACTTC
.	TRBV5-5	.	TRBJ2-2	CASSGRRYANTGELFF	TGTGCCAGCAGCGGGAGACGGTACGCGAACACCGGGGAGCTGTTTTTT
.	TRBV11-2	.	TRBJ2-3	CASSLDRRNTQYF	TGTGCCAGCAGCTTAGATAGGCGTAATACGCAGTATTTT
.	TRBV12-1	.	TRBJ2-1	CASRIKRGFSYNEQFF	TGTGCCAGCAGGATTAAGCGGGGGTTCTCCTACAATGAGCAGTTCTTC
few	TRBV12-3/TRBV12-4	.	TRBJ1-1	CASSFGGGTEAFF	TGTGCCAGCAGTTTTGGGGGGGGCACTGAAGCTTTCTTT
.	TRBV10-3	TRBD1	TRBJ2-7	CAISESIATGVNEQYF	TGTGCCATCAGTGAGTCGATAGCGACAGGGGTGAACGAGCAGTACTTC
.	TRBV12-3/TRBV12-4	.	TRBJ1-3	CASSFDRNKPTIYF	TGTGCCAGCAGTTTCGACAGGAATAAGCCGACCATATATTTT
.	TRBV18	TRBD2	TRBJ2-7	CASSSGTSGGGEQYF	TGTGCCAGCTCGTCCGGGACTAGCGGAGGGGGCGAGCAGTACTTC
few	TRBV5-1	TRBD1	TRBJ1-4	CASRSAGTVNEKLFF	TGCGCCAGCAGGTCCGCCGGGACAGTTAATGAAAAACTGTTTTTT
.	TRBV27	.	TRBJ2-5	CASSFLQETQYF	TGTGCCAGCAGTTTCCTCCAAGAGACCCAGTACTTC
.	TRBV12-3/TRBV12-4	TRBD2	TRBJ2-7	CASSFRQRGSYEQYF	TGTGCCAGCAGTTTTCGCCAGCGGGGCTCCTACGAGCAGTACTTC
.	TRBV5-1	.	TRBJ2-1	CASSLGGAGGNEQFF	TGCGCCAGCAGCTTGGGGGGGGCTGGCGGGAATGAGCAGTTCTTC
few	TRBV2	.	TRBJ1-1	CASSDRQARTEAFF	TGTGCCAGCAGTGACAGACAGGCGCGCACTGAAGCTTTCTTT
.	TRBV27	.	TRBJ1-2	CASSLSSGANYGYTF	TGTGCCAGCAGTTTATCCTCGGGGGCGAACTATGGCTACACCTTC
many	TRBV5-6	.	TRBJ2-7	CASSLAGGSEQYF	TGTGCCAGCAGCTTGGCCGGGGGAAGCGAGCAGTACTTC
.	TRBV18	.	TRBJ2-6	CASSPQSPSSGANVLTF	TGTGCCAGCTCACCACAGAGCCCGAGCTCTGGGGCCAACGTCCTGACTTTC